These 2 T cell receptor beta chains originate from one sample sequenced in a study of blood T cell repertoires in COVID-19. Some clones are missing from TCRdb's copy, which holds only in-frame ones; the method was immunoSEQ multiplex PCR. The sample has tens of thousands of clones; nearly 90% are singletons. Sequencing was carried out using peripheral blood. The receptors stem from a man aged 60 to 75 with acute or convalescent COVID-19.

The count of this clone is one. The genes are TRBV24-1 and TRBJ1-1; 9 positions agree with TRBD1. Trimming took 3 bases from V and 7 from J; bases not matched to a gene: 5. Germline values: CDR1 KGHDR, CDR2 SFDVKD. The CDR3 loop spans 14 amino acids. The CDR3 region is CATSDTTDRGEAFF. The CDR3, as DNA: TGTGCCACCAGTGATACAACGGACAGGGGTGAAGCTTTCTTT.

The gene calls are TRBV30 and TRBJ1-4, with 7 bases aligning to TRBD1. The CDR3 loop spans 18 amino acids. The germline V gene encodes CDR1 GTSNPN and CDR2 SVGIG (reference sequence). The V and J ends lost 3 bases and 0 bases, in that order; junction bases with no gene match: 13. Here the CDR3 reads CAWSAYAGTAATNEKLFF. In nucleotides, the CDR3 is TGTGCCTGGAGCGCTTATGCCGGGACAGCCGCAACTAATGAAAAACTGTTTTTT.